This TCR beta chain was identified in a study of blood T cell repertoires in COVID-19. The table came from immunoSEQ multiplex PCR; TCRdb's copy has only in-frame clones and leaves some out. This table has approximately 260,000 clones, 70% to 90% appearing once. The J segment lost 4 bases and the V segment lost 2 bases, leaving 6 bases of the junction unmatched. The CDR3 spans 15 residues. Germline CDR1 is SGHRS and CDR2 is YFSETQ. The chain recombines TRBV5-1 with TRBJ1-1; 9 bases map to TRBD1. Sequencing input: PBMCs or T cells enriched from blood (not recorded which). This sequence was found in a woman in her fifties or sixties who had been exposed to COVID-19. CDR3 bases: TGCGCCAGCAGCTTCGGACAGGGGCTGGTCACTGAAGCTTTCTTT. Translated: CASSFGQGLVTEAFF.